This T cell receptor beta chain was recorded in a study of shared clonotypes between healthy human individuals (TCRdb year 2020). Broadly, across the study: A few men and two women, aged 18 to 49 years, made up the cohort. For each donor, CD4 naive and CD4 memory were each given three plates, CD8 naive was given two plates, and CD8 memory was given one plate. The study deeply sequenced blood TCR repertoires of about 5 healthy adults to estimate repertoire size and the extent of clonotype sharing between individuals. Each donor's leukapheresis produced roughly between about 0.9 and 9.5 billion PBMCs. Libraries were prepared and TCR repertoires were sequenced by different laboratories using diverse techniques, in order to increase sequencing depth and limit assay-specific biases.

TCR CDR3 regions were amplified from genomic DNA by multiplex PCR using the deep immunoSEQ assay. Extracted genomic DNA from each cell subset was distributed evenly across all wells of several immunoSEQ 96-well plates, and each plate was treated as a replicate. For sorted subsets, each replicate PCR was loaded with 200 ng genomic DNA, equivalent to 30,000 to 35,000 T cell genomes. Purified libraries were measured with a Qubit 3.0 fluorometer, size-checked on a Bioanalyzer 2100, and measured again with the KAPA Library Quantification kit. Every immunoSEQ 96-well plate was sequenced on a separate single-read 150-cycle Illumina NextSeq 550 flow cell. In the authors' own workflow: Because the immunoSEQ output included only junctional sequences and no quality scores, the filtering could not be the same as the filtering used for full-length reads. Sequences were annotated with PyIR, a Python wrapper for IgBLAST v1.9, and V/J genes and CDR3 were assigned using IMGT germline references. Reads with weak V/J assignments (E-value above 1e-6), missing CDR3, stop codons, out-of-frame junctions, or ambiguous translated residues were removed. V3J clonotypes were defined by identical inferred V gene, J gene, and CDR3 amino acid sequence. Percentage overlap between repertoires was computed as shared unique clonotypes divided by the size of the smaller repertoire. RTK rarefaction, the Chao1 estimator, and Recon v2.1 estimates of unobserved clonotypes were used to assess repertoire richness. OLGA was used to compute generation probabilities for all TCRbeta clonotypes that the gDNA method yielded from a few donors. TCRdb took this table from immuneACCESS and kept in-frame rearrangements with V and J called. Such tables lack part of the clones; where checked against another copy, unresolved V genes explain under half of the gap, and the rest is unexplained. V and J calls and clone size are given by that table; D and trimming were obtained from the DNA. The sample table lists some 1 million clones, under 80% of them with a count of one. The top ten clones comprise about 1.5% of the sample.

Overall study outcomes, separate from this receptor: Naive subsets generally had larger estimated clonotype richness than memory subsets did. Roughly 5% of naive CD4, 3.5% of naive CD8, approximately 2% of memory CD4, and about 0.4% of memory CD8 clonotypes were shared across a few donors. Higher generation probabilities were observed for clonotypes shared by all four sorted-subset donors than for non-shared clonotypes. Because the study included only a small number of donors, the genetic and exposure-history diversity represented was limited. Even with the large sequencing depth, rarefaction of the sorted-subset datasets indicated that sequencing was incomplete. Pairwise subsampling indicated that sequencing depth was expected to affect the degree of clonotype sharing among donors. Sampling was restricted to blood, and TCR repertoires in tissue are likely to differ from TCR repertoires in blood.

The donors were healthy, HIV-negative adults who had no recently reported acute infections or vaccinations. Every donor was a Caucasian adult residing in Nashville, Tennessee, USA. Magnetic negative selection was used to enrich CD4+ T cells, after which naive cells were positively selected on CD45RA and the negative fraction became the memory subset. Blood was obtained by leukapheresis, after which PBMCs were separated by Ficoll-Histopaque density gradient centrifugation and cryopreserved in liquid nitrogen vapor phase. Analytical flow cytometry was used to check the purity and quantity of each magnetically sorted T cell population. Each sorted fraction had its genomic DNA isolated and then quantified by UV absorbance on a Nanodrop 2000c. Germline trimming amounts to 6 bases on V and 5 bases on J, with 15 as the count of junction bases outside the gene matches. The CDR3 holds 17 amino acids from the cysteine to the phenylalanine. The kept DNA is CDR3 alone, 51 bases in frame from the first base. From a lookup of the germline V gene, CDR1 and CDR2 are WSHSY and SAAADI.

Concerning this clone itself: Its binding antigen is unknown. Qualities for individual bases were not recorded, and no much larger clone is one base off.

The receptor comes from a man aged 18 to 30 in good health. The specimen sequenced was memory CD4+ T cells sorted from blood. The meaning of the sample's cell subset or site label: CD45RA-negative fraction. The chain joins TRBV10-2 to TRBJ2-2, with 7 bases matching TRBD2. The DNA sequence is TGCGCCAGCAGGAGGGAGGGCAGACTAGTTCCTACCGGGGAGCTGTTTTTT. This codes for CASRREGRLVPTGELFF.